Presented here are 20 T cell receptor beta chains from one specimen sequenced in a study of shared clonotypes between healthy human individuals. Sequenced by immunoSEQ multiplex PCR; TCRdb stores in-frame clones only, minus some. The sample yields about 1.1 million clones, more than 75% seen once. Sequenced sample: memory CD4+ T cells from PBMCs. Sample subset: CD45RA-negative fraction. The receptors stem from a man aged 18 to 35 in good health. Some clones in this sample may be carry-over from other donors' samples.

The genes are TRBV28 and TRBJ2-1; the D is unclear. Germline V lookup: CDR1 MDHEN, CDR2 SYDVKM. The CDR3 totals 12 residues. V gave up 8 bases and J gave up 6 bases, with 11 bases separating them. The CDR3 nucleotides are TGTGCCAGCCTGGGGTTTATCAATGAGCAGTTCTTC. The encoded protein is CASLGFINEQFF.

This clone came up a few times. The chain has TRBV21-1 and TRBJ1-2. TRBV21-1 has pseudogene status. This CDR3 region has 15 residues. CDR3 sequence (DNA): TGTGCCAGCAGCAAAGCCGCGGGGAGATACTATGGCTACACCTTC. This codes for CASSKAAGRYYGYTF.

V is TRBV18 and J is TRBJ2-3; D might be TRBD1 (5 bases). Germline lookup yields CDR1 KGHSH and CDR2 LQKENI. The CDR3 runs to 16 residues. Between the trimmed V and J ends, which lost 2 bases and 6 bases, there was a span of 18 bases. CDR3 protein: CASSPGAGSVRDTQYF. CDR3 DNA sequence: TGTGCCAGCTCACCAGGGGCCGGCTCGGTGCGGGATACGCAGTATTTT.

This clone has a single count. In DNA form, the CDR3 reads TGTGCCAGCAGTGTGACAGGGAGGGGCACCTACGAGCAGTACTTC. As protein: CASSVTGRGTYEQYF. The chain combines TRBV28 with TRBJ2-7; either TRBD1 or TRBD2 may supply D (7 bases each). The CDR3 sequence is 15 residues long. CDR1 is MDHEN, CDR2 SYDVKM, per germline. With 5 bases removed from V and 2 bases from J, the gap between germline ends came to 16 bases.

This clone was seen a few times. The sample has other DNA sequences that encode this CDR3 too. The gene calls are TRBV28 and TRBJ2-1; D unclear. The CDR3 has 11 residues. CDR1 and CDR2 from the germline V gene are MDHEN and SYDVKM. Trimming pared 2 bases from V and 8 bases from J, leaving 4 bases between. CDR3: CASSLVDEQFF. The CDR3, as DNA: TGTGCCAGCAGTTTAGTCGATGAGCAGTTCTTC. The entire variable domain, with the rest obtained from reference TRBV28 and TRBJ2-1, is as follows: DVKVTQSSRYLVKRTGEKVFLECVQDMDHENMFWYRQDPGLGLRLIYFSYDVKMKEKGDIPEGYSVSREKKERFSLILESASTNQTSMYLCASSLVDEQFFGPGTRLTVL.

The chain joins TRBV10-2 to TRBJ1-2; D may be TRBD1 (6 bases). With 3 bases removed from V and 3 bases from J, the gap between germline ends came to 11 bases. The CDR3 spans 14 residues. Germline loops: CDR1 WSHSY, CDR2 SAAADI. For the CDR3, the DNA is TGCGCCAGCAGTGAATCGGGGGGCGACTATGGCTACACCTTC. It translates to CASSESGGDYGYTF.

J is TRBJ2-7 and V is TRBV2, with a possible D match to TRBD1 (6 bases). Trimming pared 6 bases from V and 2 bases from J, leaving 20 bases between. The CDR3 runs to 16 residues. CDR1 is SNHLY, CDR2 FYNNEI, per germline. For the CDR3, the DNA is TGTGCCAGCAGCCAAAGGGGGAGTGTAAGCCCCTACGAGCAGTACTTC. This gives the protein CASSQRGSVSPYEQYF.

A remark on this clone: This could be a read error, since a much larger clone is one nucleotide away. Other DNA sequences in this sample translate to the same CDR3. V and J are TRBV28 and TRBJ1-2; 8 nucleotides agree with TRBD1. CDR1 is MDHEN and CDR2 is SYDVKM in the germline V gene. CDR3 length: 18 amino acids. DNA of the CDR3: TGTGCTAGCAGTCATTTCACTCTGAGGGACAGGCGGAACTATGGCTACACCTTC. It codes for CASSHFTLRDRRNYGYTF.

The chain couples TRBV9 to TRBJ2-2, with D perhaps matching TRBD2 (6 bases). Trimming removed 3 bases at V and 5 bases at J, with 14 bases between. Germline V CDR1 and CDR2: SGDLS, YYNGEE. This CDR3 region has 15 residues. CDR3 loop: CASSAGGTETGELFF. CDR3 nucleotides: TGTGCCAGCAGCGCCGGAGGGACGGAAACCGGGGAGCTGTTTTTT.

This chain's CDR3 is CAISESEGGAQYF. CDR3 in DNA: TGTGCCATCAGTGAGTCGGAAGGGGGTGCGCAGTATTTT. The chain recombines TRBV10-3 with TRBJ2-3; D possibly corresponds to TRBD1 (6 bases). Trimming stripped 0 bases from V and 10 bases from J, with 11 bases between. Per the germline V gene, CDR1 is ENHRY and CDR2 is SYGVKD. This CDR3 comprises 13 residues.

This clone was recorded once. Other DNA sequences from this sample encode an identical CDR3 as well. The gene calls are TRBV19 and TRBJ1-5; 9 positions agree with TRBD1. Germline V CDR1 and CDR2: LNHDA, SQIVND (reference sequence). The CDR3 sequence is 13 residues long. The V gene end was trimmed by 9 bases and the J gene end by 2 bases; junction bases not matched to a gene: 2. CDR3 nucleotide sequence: TGTGCCAGCCGGGACAGGGGCAATCAGCCCCAGCATTTT. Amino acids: CASRDRGNQPQHF. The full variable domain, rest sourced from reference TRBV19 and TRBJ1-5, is DGGITQSPKYLFRKEGQNVTLSCEQNLNHDAMYWYRQDPGQGLRLIYYSQIVNDFQKGDIAEGYSVSREKKESFPLTVTSAQKNPTAFYLCASRDRGNQPQHFGDGTRLSIL.

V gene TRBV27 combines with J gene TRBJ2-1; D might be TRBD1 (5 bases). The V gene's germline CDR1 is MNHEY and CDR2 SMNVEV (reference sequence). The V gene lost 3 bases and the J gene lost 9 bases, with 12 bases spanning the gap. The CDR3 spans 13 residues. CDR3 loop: CASSFIGQGEQFF. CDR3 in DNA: TGTGCCAGCAGTTTTATTGGGCAGGGTGAGCAGTTCTTC.

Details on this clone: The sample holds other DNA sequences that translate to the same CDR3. CDR3 sequence (DNA): TGTGCCAGCAGCTTGGGGACAGGGGCTAACTATGGCTACACCTTC. This encodes CASSLGTGANYGYTF. This rearrangement joins TRBV5-4 to TRBJ1-2; 9 nucleotides align to TRBD1. Germline V gives CDR1 SGHNT, CDR2 YYREEE (reference sequence). The CDR3 has 15 residues. V lost 0 bases and J lost 0; bases outside the gene matches: 0.

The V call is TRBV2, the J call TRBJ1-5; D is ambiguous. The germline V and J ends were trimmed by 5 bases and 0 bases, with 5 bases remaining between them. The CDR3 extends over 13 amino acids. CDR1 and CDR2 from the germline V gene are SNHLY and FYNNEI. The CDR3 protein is CASSPNSNQPQHF. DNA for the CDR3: TGTGCCAGCAGTCCTAATAGCAATCAGCCCCAGCATTTT.

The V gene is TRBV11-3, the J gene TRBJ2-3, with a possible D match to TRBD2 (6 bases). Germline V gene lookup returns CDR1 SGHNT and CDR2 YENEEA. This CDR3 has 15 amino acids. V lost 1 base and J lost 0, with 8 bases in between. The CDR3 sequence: CASSLGGVSTDTQYF. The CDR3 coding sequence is TGTGCCAGCAGCTTAGGCGGGGTTAGCACAGATACGCAGTATTTT.

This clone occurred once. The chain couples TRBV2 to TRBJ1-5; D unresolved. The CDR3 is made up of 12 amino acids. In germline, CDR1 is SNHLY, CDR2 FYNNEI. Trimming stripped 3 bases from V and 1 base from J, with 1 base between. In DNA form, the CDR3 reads TGTGCCAGCAGTGACAGCAATCAGCCCCAGCATTTT. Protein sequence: CASSDSNQPQHF.

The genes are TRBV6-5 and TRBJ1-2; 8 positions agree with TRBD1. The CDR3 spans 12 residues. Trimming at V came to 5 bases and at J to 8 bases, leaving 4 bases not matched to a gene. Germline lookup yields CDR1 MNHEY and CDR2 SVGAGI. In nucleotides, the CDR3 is TGTGCCAGCAGTAAGGACAGGGTCGGCTACACCTTC. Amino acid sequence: CASSKDRVGYTF.

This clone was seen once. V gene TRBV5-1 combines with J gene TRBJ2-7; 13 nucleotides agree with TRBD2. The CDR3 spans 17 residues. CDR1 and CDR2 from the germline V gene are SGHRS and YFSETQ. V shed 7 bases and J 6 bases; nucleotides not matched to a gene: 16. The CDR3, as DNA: TGCGCCAGCCGGCCCGGGACTAGCGGGATAAAAGGTATCGAGCAGTACTTC. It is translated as CASRPGTSGIKGIEQYF. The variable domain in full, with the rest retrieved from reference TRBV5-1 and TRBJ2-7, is KAGVTQTPRYLIKTRGQQVTLSCSPISGHRSVSWYQQTPGQGLQFLFEYFSETQRNKGNFPGRFSGRQFSNSRSEMNVSTLELGDSALYLCASRPGTSGIKGIEQYFGPGTRLTVT.

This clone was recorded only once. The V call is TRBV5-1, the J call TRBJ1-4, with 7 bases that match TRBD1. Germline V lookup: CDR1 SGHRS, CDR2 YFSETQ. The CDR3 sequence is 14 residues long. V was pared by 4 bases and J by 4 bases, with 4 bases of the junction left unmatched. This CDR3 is CASSRDRNNEKLFF. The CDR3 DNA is TGCGCCAGCAGCCGGGACAGAAATAATGAAAAACTGTTTTTT.

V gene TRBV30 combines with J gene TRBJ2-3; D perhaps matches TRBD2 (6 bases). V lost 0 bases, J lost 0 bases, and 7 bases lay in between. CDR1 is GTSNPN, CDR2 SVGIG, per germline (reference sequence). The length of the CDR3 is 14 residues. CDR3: CAWSVSGSTDTQYF. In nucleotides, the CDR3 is TGTGCCTGGAGTGTAAGCGGGAGCACAGATACGCAGTATTTT.